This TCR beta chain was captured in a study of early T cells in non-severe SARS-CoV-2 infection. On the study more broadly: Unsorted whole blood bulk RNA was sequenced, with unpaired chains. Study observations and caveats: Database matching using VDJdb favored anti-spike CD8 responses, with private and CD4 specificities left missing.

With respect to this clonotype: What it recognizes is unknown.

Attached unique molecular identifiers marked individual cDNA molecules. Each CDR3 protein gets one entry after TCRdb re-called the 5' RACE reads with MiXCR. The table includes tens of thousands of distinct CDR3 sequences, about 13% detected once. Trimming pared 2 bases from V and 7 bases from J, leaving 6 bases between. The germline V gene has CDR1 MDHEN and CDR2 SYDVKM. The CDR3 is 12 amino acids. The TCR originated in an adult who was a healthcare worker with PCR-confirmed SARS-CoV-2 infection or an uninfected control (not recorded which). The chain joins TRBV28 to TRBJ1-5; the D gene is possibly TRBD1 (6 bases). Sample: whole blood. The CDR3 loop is CASSLTGQPQHF. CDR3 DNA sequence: TGTGCCAGCAGTTTAACAGGGCAGCCCCAGCATTTT.